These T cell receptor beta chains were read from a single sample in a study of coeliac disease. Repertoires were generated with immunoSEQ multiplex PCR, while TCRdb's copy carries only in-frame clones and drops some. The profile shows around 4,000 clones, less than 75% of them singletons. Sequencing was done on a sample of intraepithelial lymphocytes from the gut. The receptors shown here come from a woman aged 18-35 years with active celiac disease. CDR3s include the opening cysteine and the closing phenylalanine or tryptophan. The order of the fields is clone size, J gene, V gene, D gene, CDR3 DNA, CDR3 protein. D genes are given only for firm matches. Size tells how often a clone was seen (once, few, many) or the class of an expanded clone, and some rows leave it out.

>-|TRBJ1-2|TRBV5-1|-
TGCGCCAGCAGCTTGAACAGGGTTGGTGATGGCTACACCTTC
CASSLNRVGDGYTF
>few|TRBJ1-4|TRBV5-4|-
TGTGCCAGCAGTGCCACAGGAATCCGGAATGAAAAACTGTTTTTT
CASSATGIRNEKLFF
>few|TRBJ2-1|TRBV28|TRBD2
TGTGCCAGCAGTTTAATCAGCGGGAGGGGTCCAGAGCAGTTCTTC
CASSLISGRGPEQFF
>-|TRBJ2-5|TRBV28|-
TGTGCCAGCAGTTCGGGGACCCAGTACTTC
CASSSGTQYF
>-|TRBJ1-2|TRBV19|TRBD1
TGTGCCAGTAGTAATACAGGGGATTCGCATGGCTACACCTTC
CASSNTGDSHGYTF
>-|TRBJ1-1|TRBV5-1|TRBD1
TGCGCCAGCAGCTTCTTGGACAGGGCTGAAGCTTTCTTT
CASSFLDRAEAFF
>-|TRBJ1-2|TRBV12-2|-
TGTGCAAGTCGCCTTGTTTGGGCTCCACGAAAGACCTATGGCTACACCTTC
CASRLVWAPRKTYGYTF
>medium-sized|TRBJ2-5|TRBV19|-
TGTGCCAGTACCAAGGGGAAGGCCCAGTACTTC
CASTKGKAQYF
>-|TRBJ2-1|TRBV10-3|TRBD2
TGTGCCATCAGTGAGGCGAGCGGGGACGGGCGAGATGAGCAGTTCTTC
CAISEASGDGRDEQFF
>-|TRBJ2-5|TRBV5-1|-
TGCGCCAGCAGCTTGGCCGGACTGCAGCCAGAGACCCAGTACTTC
CASSLAGLQPETQYF
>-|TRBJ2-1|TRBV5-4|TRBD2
TGTGCCAGCAGCCCCCTAGCGGGAGAGGGTCGTGAGCAGTTCTTC
CASSPLAGEGREQFF
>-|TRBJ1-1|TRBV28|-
TGTGCCAGCAGCCCAAGTGCCCCCCGAGGGACTGAAGCTTTCTTT
CASSPSAPRGTEAFF
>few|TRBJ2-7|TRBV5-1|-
TGCGCCAGCAGCCTAGCCTTTTTAGGCTACGAGCAGTACTTC
CASSLAFLGYEQYF
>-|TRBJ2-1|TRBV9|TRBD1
TGTGCCAGCAGCTTAACGGACAGGCTCTACAATGAGCAGTTCTTC
CASSLTDRLYNEQFF
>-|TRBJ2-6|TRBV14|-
TGTGCCAGCAGCCCAGGGCACGGGCTTCACCTCTCTGGGGCCAACGTCCTGACTTTC
CASSPGHGLHLSGANVLTF
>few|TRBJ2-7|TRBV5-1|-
TGCGCCAGCAGCCAATATTCCGGGTCCCTCTACGAGCAGTACTTC
CASSQYSGSLYEQYF
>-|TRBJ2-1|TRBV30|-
TGTGCCTGGAGTGTCGGGACTTCGAACAATGAGCAGTTCTTC
CAWSVGTSNNEQFF
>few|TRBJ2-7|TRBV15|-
TGTGCCACCAGCAGAGATATGGCAGCCTACGAGCAGTACTTC
CATSRDMAAYEQYF
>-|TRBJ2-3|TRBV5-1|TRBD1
TGCGCCAGCAGCTGGGGACAGGGCACAGATACGCAGTATTTT
CASSWGQGTDTQYF
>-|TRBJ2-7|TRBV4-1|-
TGCGCCAGCAGCCAAGAGGGGCAGCTATCCTACGAGCAGTACTTC
CASSQEGQLSYEQYF
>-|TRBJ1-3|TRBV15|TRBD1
TGTGCCACCAGCCGGACAGGGGAGACTGGAAACACCATATATTTT
CATSRTGETGNTIYF
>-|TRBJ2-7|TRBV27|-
TGTGCCAGCAGTTTATCCACAGGGTACTACGAGCAGTACTTC
CASSLSTGYYEQYF
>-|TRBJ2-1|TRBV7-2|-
TGTGCCAGCAGCTTAGTAGGGGGGGGGCCCTACAATGAGCAGTTCTTC
CASSLVGGGPYNEQFF
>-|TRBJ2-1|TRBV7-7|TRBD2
TGTGCCAGCAGCCCAACTAGCGTAAACAATGAGCAGTTCTTC
CASSPTSVNNEQFF
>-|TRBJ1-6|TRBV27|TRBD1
TGTGCCAGCAGACAGGGGTGGGATTCACCCCTCCACTTT
CASRQGWDSPLHF
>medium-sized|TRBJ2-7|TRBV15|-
TGTGCCACCAGCAGAGTGGAGGGAGCGTCCTACGAGCAGTACTTC
CATSRVEGASYEQYF
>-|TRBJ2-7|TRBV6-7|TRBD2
TGTGCCAGCAGTTACCGGGGACAGGGGGAACCGGGACTAGCGGGAGTCTCCTACGAGCAGTACTTC
CASSYRGQGEPGLAGVSYEQYF
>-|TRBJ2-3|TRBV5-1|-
TGCGCCAGCAGCTCCGAGGTAGCGGGCACAGATACGCAGTATTTT
CASSSEVAGTDTQYF
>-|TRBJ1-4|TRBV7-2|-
TGTGCCAGCAGCCAAAACGGGGGATCTCGAGAAAAACTGTTTTTT
CASSQNGGSREKLFF
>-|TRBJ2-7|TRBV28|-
TGTGCCAGCAGTTTAGTGGGCTGGACCTACGAGCAGTACTTC
CASSLVGWTYEQYF
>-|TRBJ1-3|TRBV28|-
TGTGCCATTTCTCGAGGGTACGGAAACACCATATATTTT
CAISRGYGNTIYF
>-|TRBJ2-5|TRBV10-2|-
TGCGCCAGCAGTGGAGGGGGGGGCCAAGAGACCCAGTACTTC
CASSGGGGQETQYF
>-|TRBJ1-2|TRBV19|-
TGTGCCAGTACCAGAGGGGGGGCAAGCCCAGAACTCTATGGCTACACCTTC
CASTRGGASPELYGYTF
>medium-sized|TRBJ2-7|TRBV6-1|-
TGTGCCAGCAGTGAAGATATTAGCGCCTTCTCCTACGAGCAGTACTTC
CASSEDISAFSYEQYF
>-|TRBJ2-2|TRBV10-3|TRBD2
TGTGCCATCAGTGACTATAAAGCGGGGGCGGTTGGGACCGGGGAGCTGTTTTTT
CAISDYKAGAVGTGELFF
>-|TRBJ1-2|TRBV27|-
TGTGCCAGCAGTTTTGCGGGCAGTCGAGGCTACACCTTC
CASSFAGSRGYTF
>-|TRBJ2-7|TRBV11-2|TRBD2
TGTGCCAGCAGCTTAGCTAGCGGGAGGGCCGAGTACGAGCAGTACTTC
CASSLASGRAEYEQYF
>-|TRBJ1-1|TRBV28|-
TGTGCCAGCAGTTTCGGAGCGTCAAACCTTATTAGCCGTGAAGCTTTCTTT
CASSFGASNLISREAFF
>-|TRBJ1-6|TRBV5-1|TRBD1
TGCGCCAGCAGCTTGGACCCGGGGACAGGGAATTCACCCCTCCACTTT
CASSLDPGTGNSPLHF
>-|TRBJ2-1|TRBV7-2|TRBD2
TGTGCCAGCAGCTTAGTTGGGGGTCTCCTAGCGGGAGGCCCGAGTCAGTTCTTC
CASSLVGGLLAGGPSQFF
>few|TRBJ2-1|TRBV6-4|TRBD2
TGTGCCAGCAGTGTGGCGGGAGGGTCATACAATGAGCAGTTCTTC
CASSVAGGSYNEQFF
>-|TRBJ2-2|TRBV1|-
TGCACCAGCAGCCAACCTCTCAGCGGGACCGGGGAGCTGTTTTTT
CTSSQPLSGTGELFF
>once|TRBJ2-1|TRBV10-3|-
TGTGCCATCAGAAGTCCTAGCTCCTACAATGAGCAGTTCTTC
CAIRSPSSYNEQFF
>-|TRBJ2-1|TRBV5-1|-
TGCGCCAGCAGCTTTGGCCAACTAGAGGGTTACAATGAGCAGTTCTTC
CASSFGQLEGYNEQFF
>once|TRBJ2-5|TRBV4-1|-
TGCGCCAGCAGCCCCTGGGGTCAAGGGGGAGAGACCCAGTACTTC
CASSPWGQGGETQYF
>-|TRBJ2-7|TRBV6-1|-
TGTGCCAGCAGTGAACCCCCGGACAGCACCTACGAGCAGTACTTC
CASSEPPDSTYEQYF
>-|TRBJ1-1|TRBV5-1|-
TGCGCCAGCAGCTTGAATATGAGGAGCTTTTGGGGGCTCTACTCCATGAACACTGAAGCTTTCTTT
CASSLNMRSFWGLYSMNTEAFF